The 17 T cell receptor beta chains below were found in one sample sequenced in a study of CXCR3-negative and CXCR3-positive naive CD8 T cells. The method, 5' RACE with UMI labels, was used to prepare the TRB cDNA libraries. TCRdb reprocessed the 5' RACE reads, with one entry per CDR3 protein and no DNA. Its listing shows about 43,000 distinct CDR3 sequences. Sample: memory CD8+ T cells from blood. These receptors were obtained from a human donor in good health. Some clones in this sample may be carry-over from other donors' samples.

This CDR3 is CASSELAGGSNEQFF. J is TRBJ2-1 and V is TRBV9; the D call of TRBD2 rests on TCRdb alone, since no DNA is present to check it. Germline lookup yields CDR1 SGDLS and CDR2 YYNGEE. This CDR3 has 15 residues.

The genes are TRBV7-9 and TRBJ1-1; TCRdb outputs TRBD1, but without DNA this stays unchecked. Germline V CDR1 and CDR2: SEHNR, FQNEAQ (reference sequence). This CDR3 has 12 amino acids. This CDR3 is CASRPGYTEAFF.

The gene calls are TRBV30 and TRBJ1-1; TCRdb's D call, TRBD1, is unchecked because there is no DNA. The CDR3 runs 14 residues. Per the germline V gene, CDR1 is GTSNPN and CDR2 is SVGIG (reference sequence). The CDR3 here is CAWGLGVQNTEAFF.

The chain employs TRBV4-3 and TRBJ2-7; TCRdb's assignment of TRBD1 cannot be checked, as there is no DNA. The CDR3 covers 16 residues. The germline CDR1 and CDR2 sequences are LGHNA and YSLEER. The CDR3 loop is CASSRTAERPTYEQYF.

J is TRBJ2-2 and V is TRBV7-6; checking the TCRdb D call of TRBD1 is not possible without DNA. Germline V gene data show CDR1 as SGHVS and CDR2 as FNYEAQ. The CDR3 loop spans 16 amino acids. Here the CDR3 reads CASSLVEGANTGELFF.

The chain is built from TRBV10-2 and TRBJ2-5; the TCRdb D gene call, TRBD2, has no DNA to confirm it. The CDR3 runs to 15 residues. Germline CDR1 is WSHSY and CDR2 is SAAADI. The chain's CDR3 is CASSLSGGAQETQYF.

This clonotype is labeled medium-sized based on frequency. V is TRBV12-3 or TRBV12-4 and J is TRBJ1-5. The CDR3 consists of 12 residues. This chain's CDR3 is CASSFGNQPQHF.

The rearrangement joins TRBV25-1 to TRBJ2-2; TCRdb returns TRBD1, unconfirmable since there is no DNA. CDR1 is MGHDK, CDR2 SYGVNS, per germline. CDR3 length: 17 amino acids. The CDR3 reads CASSDLRTGTNTGELFF.

J is TRBJ2-7 and V is TRBV29-1. The CDR3 consists of 14 residues. The germline V gene encodes CDR1 SQVTM and CDR2 ANQGSEA. The CDR3 loop reads CSVVWTEYSYEQYF.

The V and J genes are TRBV5-1 and TRBJ2-5; the TCRdb call, TRBD2, lacks DNA for checking. In germline, CDR1 is SGHRS, CDR2 YFSETQ. The length of the CDR3 is 16 residues. CDR3 residues: CASSLDFGTSQETQYF.

CDR3 amino acids: CASSPLWVEQETQYF. V usage is TRBV14 and J usage is TRBJ2-5. The germline CDR1 and CDR2 sequences are SGHDN and FVKESK. The CDR3 loop spans 15 amino acids.

The chain combines TRBV7-3 with TRBJ2-1; the TRBD1 assignment by TCRdb is unverifiable without DNA. This CDR3 has 17 amino acids. The V gene's germline CDR1 is SGHTA and CDR2 FQGTGA. The CDR3 here is CASSPWGEGASYNEQFF.

CDR3 sequence: CASSETPTGAFTNEKLFF. The rearrangement links TRBV2 to TRBJ1-4; TCRdb's D gene call, TRBD1, goes unchecked for lack of DNA. The CDR3 sequence is 18 residues long. The V gene's germline CDR1 is SNHLY and CDR2 FYNNEI.

The chain combines TRBV12-3 or TRBV12-4 with TRBJ2-5. This CDR3 is 13 amino acids long. The CDR3 here is CASRATEQETQYF.

V is TRBV29-1 and J is TRBJ2-5; TCRdb's assignment of TRBD1 cannot be checked, as there is no DNA. The CDR3 consists of 12 residues. Looked up from germline, CDR1 is SQVTM and CDR2 is ANQGSEA. The CDR3 is CSVEGERETQYF. The full variable domain, completed using reference TRBV29-1 and TRBJ2-5, is SAVISQKPSRDICQRGTSLTIQCQVDSQVTMMFWYRQQPGQSLTLIATANQGSEATYESGFVIDKFPISRPNLTFSTLTVSNMSPEDSSIYLCSVEGERETQYFGPGTRLLVL.

This clonotype is labeled medium-sized (0.01 to 0.1%) based on frequency. The chain carries TRBV5-1 and TRBJ1-2. The length of the CDR3 is 18 residues. CDR1 is SGHRS, CDR2 YFSETQ, per germline. The CDR3 loop is CASSLEASSERGGYGYTF.

V usage is TRBV7-9 and J usage is TRBJ1-2; no DNA is available, so the TRBD1 call from TCRdb remains unchecked. CDR1 SEHNR and CDR2 FQNEAQ come from the germline V gene (reference sequence). This CDR3 has 13 amino acids. The CDR3 loop reads CASNVGQGYGYTF.